The 10 T cell receptor beta chains in this list originate from one sample, sequenced in a study of Ad26.COV2.S vaccination and SARS-CoV-2 variants (dated by TCRdb to the early 2020s). The method behind the library was the immunoSEQ multiplex PCR assay. TCRdb mirrors the immuneACCESS table, restricted to in-frame sequences. Some clones are absent from its copies; in checked studies, under half trace to an unresolved V gene, and the reason for the others is unknown. The sample data list about 400,000 clones, and 80% to 90% of these were observed just once. The ten largest clones add up to approximately 7% of the sample. The sample's treatment or condition, from its label and the paper: roughly 18 received Ad26.COV2.S at low or high dose, single or two shots; about 5 received placebo; per-sample allocation not given. For vaccine and placebo recipients, repertoires were sequenced using samples collected on day 63 after the first injection.

The sample in question was peripheral blood, obtained in a trial of Ad26.COV2.S vaccine versus placebo. The receptor source for this set is a person aged 18 to 65 who received the Ad26.COV2.S COVID-19 vaccine or a placebo.

V gene TRBV27 combines with J gene TRBJ1-4; D not certain. The CDR3 is made up of 15 amino acids. V lost 5 bases to trimming and J lost 1 base, with 11 bases between them. Germline assignment: CDR1 MNHEY and CDR2 SMNVEV (reference sequence). CDR3 sequence: CASSGMGRTNEKLFF. The CDR3 DNA reads as TGTGCCAGCAGTGGGATGGGGAGAACTAATGAAAAACTGTTTTTT.

CDR3 bases: TGTGCCAGTAGTATGGGAACATACACAGATACGCAGTATTTT. Protein sequence: CASSMGTYTDTQYF. The gene calls are TRBV19 and TRBJ2-3; D is undetermined. Per the germline V gene, CDR1 is LNHDA and CDR2 is SQIVND (reference sequence). This CDR3 contains 14 residues. V was clipped by 3 bases and J by 2 bases, with 9 bases between them.

J is TRBJ1-5 and V is TRBV23-1; 9 bases are shared with TRBD1. TRBV23-1 is given ORF status, its function remaining uncertain. The CDR3 has 22 amino acids. The V and J ends lost 2 bases and 0 bases, in that order; junction bases with no gene match: 20. The CDR3 loop is CASSQKVRLRRGQGYSNQPQHF. The DNA for the CDR3 is TGCGCCAGCAGTCAAAAGGTAAGGCTCAGAAGAGGACAGGGGTATAGCAATCAGCCCCAGCATTTT.

CDR3 nucleotides: TGTGCCAGCTCCGATCCGGCCTTAGGGGCCAACGTCCTGACTTTC. Encoded protein: CASSDPALGANVLTF. The rearrangement uses TRBV27 and TRBJ2-6; D remains ambiguous. V shed 8 bases and J shed 4 bases, with 15 bases lying between them. The CDR3 runs 15 residues. Looked up from germline, CDR1 is MNHEY and CDR2 is SMNVEV (reference sequence).

The rearrangement links TRBV24-1 to TRBJ1-2; D remains unclear. Deletions cut 4 bases from V and 8 bases from J, with 7 bases between. Germline-derived CDR1 and CDR2 are KGHDR and SFDVKD. This CDR3 has 11 amino acids. CDR3: CATSDSSGYTF. CDR3 bases: TGTGCCACCAGTGACTCCTCGGGCTACACCTTC.

J is TRBJ2-5 and V is TRBV29-1; D is undetermined. V dropped 6 bases and J dropped 10 bases, with 6 bases sitting between them. The CDR3 sequence is 8 residues long. From germline, CDR1 is SQVTM and CDR2 ANQGSEA. CDR3 DNA: TGCAGCGTCGGTGTCCAGTACTTC. Translating gives CSVGVQYF.

This rearrangement joins TRBV29-1 to TRBJ2-7; TRBD1 agrees at 9 bases. The V gene end was trimmed by 4 bases and the J gene end by 5 bases; junction bases not matched to a gene: 9. The CDR3 spans 14 residues. CDR1 is SQVTM, CDR2 ANQGSEA, per germline. CDR3 DNA sequence: TGCAGCGTTGCCCGACAGGGGGGAGACGACGAGCAGTACTTC. This codes for CSVARQGGDDEQYF.

V usage is TRBV2 and J usage is TRBJ2-7; D possibly uses TRBD1 or TRBD2 (5 bases each). CDR1 and CDR2 (germline): SNHLY, FYNNEI. V shed 7 bases and J shed 1 base, with 17 bases lying between them. The CDR3 has 15 residues. The CDR3 here is CASKAGSTTSYEQYF. CDR3 nucleotides: TGTGCCAGCAAGGCAGGGAGCACCACTTCCTACGAGCAGTACTTC.

This sequence joins TRBV29-1 and TRBJ1-1; no definite D call. The V gene lost 6 bases and the J gene lost 6 bases, with 14 bases spanning the gap. Germline V lookup: CDR1 SQVTM, CDR2 ANQGSEA. The CDR3 contains 12 residues. The DNA of the CDR3 is TGCAGCGTCCGAGCCACCCACTCTGAAGCTTTCTTT. It is translated as CSVRATHSEAFF.

The gene calls are TRBV2 and TRBJ1-1; D unclear. The CDR3 extends over 12 amino acids. The V end was cut by 6 bases, the J end by 2 bases, with 7 bases between. Germline CDR1 and CDR2: SNHLY and FYNNEI. The CDR3 sequence is CASRGDNTEAFF. DNA for the CDR3: TGTGCCAGCAGAGGAGATAACACTGAAGCTTTCTTT.